These 11 T cell receptor beta chains originate from one sample sequenced in a study of T-cell reconstitution after alpha-beta-depleted transplantation in children. A TCRbeta library incorporating unique molecular identifiers was prepared. TCRdb reprocessed the PCR reads via MiXCR and lists one record per CDR3 protein. Among roughly 590,000 distinct CDR3 sequences listed, over 15% were seen once. The material was PBMCs from the stem cell graft donor, obtained from the stem cell graft. These TCRs come from a human donor who donated a stem cell graft to a child with acute myeloid leukemia.

V usage is TRBV20-1 and J usage is TRBJ1-5; possible D gene TRBD1, 6 bases. Germline loops: CDR1 DFQATT, CDR2 SNEGSKA (reference sequence). This CDR3 is built from 17 residues. Trimming pared 6 bases from V and 1 base from J, leaving 22 bases between. CDR3 DNA sequence: TGCAGTGCCTCGGAGAGACGGGGGGCCCCAAGCAATCAGCCCCAGCATTTT. It is translated as CSASERRGAPSNQPQHF.

At least ten counts were recorded for this clonotype. The DNA of the CDR3 is TGTGCCAGCAGCTTAGGCCTCACAGGGAACTATGGCTACACCTTC. Translating it yields CASSLGLTGNYGYTF. The gene calls are TRBV7-2 and TRBJ1-2, with TRBD1 as a possible D gene (6 bases). Germline-derived CDR1 and CDR2 are SGHTA and FQGNSA. Trimming took 1 base from V and 2 from J, leaving 11 bases between them. The CDR3 runs 15 residues. Using reference TRBV7-2 and TRBJ1-2 for the parts outside the CDR3, the full variable domain is GAGVSQSPSNKVTEKGKDVELRCDPISGHTALYWYRQSLGQGLEFLIYFQGNSAPDKSGLPSDRFSAERTGGSVSTLTIQRTQQEDSAVYLCASSLGLTGNYGYTFGSGTRLTVV.

Many counts were recorded for this clonotype. This chain joins TRBV6-4 and TRBJ2-1; maybe TRBD2 (6 bases). The CDR3 extends over 13 amino acids. With 3 bases removed from V and 14 bases from J, the gap between germline ends came to 17 bases. Germline CDR1 and CDR2: MRHNA and SNTAGT. The CDR3, as DNA: TGTGCCAGCAGTGAGATTAGCGGTGGGAACGAGTTCTTC. It specifies CASSEISGGNEFF.

This chain connects TRBV3-1 to TRBJ1-2, with TRBD1 matching over 9 bases. V lost 1 base, J lost 10 bases, and 4 bases stayed unmatched. The germline V gene encodes CDR1 LGHDT and CDR2 YNNKEL (reference sequence). This CDR3 is 13 amino acids long. As DNA, the CDR3 is TGTGCCAGCAGCCAAGTACAGGGGGCCGCCTACACCTTC. Protein: CASSQVQGAAYTF. Supplemented by reference TRBV3-1 and TRBJ1-2, the full variable domain reads DTAVSQTPKYLVTQMGNDKSIKCEQNLGHDTMYWYKQDSKKFLKIMFSYNNKELIINETVPNRFSPKSPDKAHLNLHINSLELGDSAVYFCASSQVQGAAYTFGSGTRLTVV.

In this sample, this clonotype turned up many times. The CDR3 nucleotides read TGTGCCAGCACCCCGGGAAGGATGAACACTGAAGCTTTCTTT. This sequence encodes CASTPGRMNTEAFF. The chain combines TRBV6-1 with TRBJ1-1, with unresolved D. V dropped 7 bases and J dropped 0 bases, with 12 bases sitting between them. This CDR3 comprises 14 residues. Germline CDR1 is MNHNS and CDR2 is SASEGT.

This chain links TRBV7-9 with TRBJ2-5; 8 bases align to TRBD2. The CDR3 extends over 15 amino acids. The V segment lost 4 bases and the J segment 3 bases; nucleotides outside the gene matches: 7. Germline CDR1 SEHNR, CDR2 FQNEAQ (reference sequence). This CDR3 reads CASSSSGGREETQYF. CDR3 DNA sequence: TGTGCCAGCAGCTCCAGCGGGGGACGCGAAGAGACCCAGTACTTC.

The table lists this clonotype with a few counts. V and J are TRBV21-1 and TRBJ2-7; the table's D call of TRBD2 was not tested on the DNA. TRBV21-1 is marked as a pseudogene. CDR3 size: 18 residues. The CDR3 here is CASSKGSGSGPPYYEQYV. Here the CDR3 DNA reads TGTGCCAGCAGCAAAGGGTCCGGATCTGGTCCTCCCTACTACGAGCAGTACGTC.

V usage is TRBV7-6 and J usage is TRBJ2-3; TRBD1 aligns across 8 bases. CDR1 is SGHVS, CDR2 FNYEAQ, per germline. The CDR3 runs 15 residues. The junction had 5 bases not matched to a gene; V was cut back by 1 base and J by 5 bases. CDR3 protein: CASSLGQGFLDTQYF. DNA for the CDR3: TGTGCCAGCAGCTTAGGACAGGGGTTCCTAGATACGCAGTATTTT.

The chain has TRBV12-3 or TRBV12-4 and TRBJ2-3; no clear D gene. This CDR3 has 14 amino acids. Trimming removed 6 bases from V and 3 bases from J, with 13 bases in between. CDR3 nucleotide sequence: TGTGCCAGCAGGACCCCTCAAGCGACAGATACGCAGTATTTT. It yields the protein CASRTPQATDTQYF.

Remarks on this clonotype: Being one base from a much bigger clone, this may be a read error. This chain links TRBV20-1 with TRBJ2-7; D not certain. CDR3 size: 13 residues. Germline CDR1 DFQATT, CDR2 SNEGSKA (reference sequence). The CDR3 DNA follows: TGCGGTGCTAGAGACGGCGGTTCCTACGAGCAGTACTTC. It is translated as CGARDGGSYEQYF.

There are many counts of this clonotype. The rearrangement uses TRBV24-1 and TRBJ2-1; no firm D call. V gave up 5 bases and J gave up 3 bases, with 1 base separating them. Germline V gene lookup returns CDR1 KGHDR and CDR2 SFDVKD. There are 11 residues in the CDR3. CDR3 amino acids: CATSGYNEQFF. In DNA form, the CDR3 reads TGTGCCACCAGTGGCTACAATGAGCAGTTCTTC.